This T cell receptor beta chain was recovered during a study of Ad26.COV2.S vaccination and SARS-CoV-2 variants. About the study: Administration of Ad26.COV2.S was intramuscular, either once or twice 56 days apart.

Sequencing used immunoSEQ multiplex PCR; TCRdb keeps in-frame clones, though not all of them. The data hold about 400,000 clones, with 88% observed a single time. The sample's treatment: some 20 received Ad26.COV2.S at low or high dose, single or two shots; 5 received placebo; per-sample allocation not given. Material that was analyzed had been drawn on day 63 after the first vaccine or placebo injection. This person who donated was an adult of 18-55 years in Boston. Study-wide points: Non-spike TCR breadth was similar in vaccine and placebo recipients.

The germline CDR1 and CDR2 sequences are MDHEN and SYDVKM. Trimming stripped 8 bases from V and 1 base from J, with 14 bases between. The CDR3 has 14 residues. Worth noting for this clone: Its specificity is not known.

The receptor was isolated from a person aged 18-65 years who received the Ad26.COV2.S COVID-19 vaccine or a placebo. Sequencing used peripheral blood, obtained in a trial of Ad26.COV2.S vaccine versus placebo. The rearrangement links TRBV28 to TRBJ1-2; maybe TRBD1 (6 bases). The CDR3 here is CASQTGTRNYGYTF. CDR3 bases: TGTGCCAGCCAAACAGGGACTCGTAACTATGGCTACACCTTC.